Listed below are T cell receptor beta chains from one sample, sequenced in a study of CD39 and CD103 CD8 tumor-infiltrating T cells. Assay used: immunoSEQ multiplex PCR; TCRdb lists only in-frame clones, some missing. The sample has under 20,000 clones, about 90% seen once. The sample comprised CD8+ T cells sorted from blood. The receptors derive from a human donor with head and neck squamous cell carcinoma. CDR3s include the opening cysteine and the closing phenylalanine or tryptophan. A D gene is named only where the DNA matches it firmly.

CDR3 length,V gene,J gene,D gene,CDR3 DNA,CDR3 protein
14,TRBV19,TRBJ2-1,NA,TGTGCCAGTAGTAAGGGAAGCTCCTACAATGAGCAGTTCTTC,CASSKGSSYNEQFF
15,TRBV5-1,TRBJ2-6,NA,TGCGCCAGCAGCTTGGAAGTTGGCAGGATAAACGACCTGACTTTC,CASSLEVGRINDLTF
13,TRBV11-2,TRBJ2-1,NA,TGTGCCAGCAGCTTGTGGGGGAACAATGAGCAGTTCTTC,CASSLWGNNEQFF
15,TRBV4-2,TRBJ2-1,TRBD1,TGTGCCAGCAGCCTGGACAGGGGGCCCTACAATGAGCAGTTCTTC,CASSLDRGPYNEQFF
13,TRBV27,TRBJ1-1,NA,TGTGCCAGCAGTTTATCGGACAACACTGAAGCTTTCTTT,CASSLSDNTEAFF
14,TRBV5-1,TRBJ1-1,NA,TGCGCCAGCAGGCCTCCAGGGTGGGACACTGAAGCTTTCTTT,CASRPPGWDTEAFF
14,TRBV18,TRBJ2-1,NA,TGTGCCAGCCATTCCTCATCGGACTACAATGAGCAGTTCTTC,CASHSSSDYNEQFF
16,TRBV5-5,TRBJ1-6,NA,TGTGCCAGCAGCTTGGATTCTAGCTCCTATAATTCACCCCTCCACTTT,CASSLDSSSYNSPLHF
18,TRBV27,TRBJ2-2,NA,TGTGCCAGCAGTAGTCAAACAGGGACGACCGCGAACACCGGGGAGCTGTTTTTT,CASSSQTGTTANTGELFF
15,TRBV27,TRBJ2-3,TRBD2,TGTGCCAGCACCTGGACTAGCGGAAGCACAGATACGCAGTATTTT,CASTWTSGSTDTQYF
14,TRBV29-1,TRBJ1-4,TRBD1,TGCAGCGTTGAAATCTTCGGGACAGGGAAGGAACTGTTTTTT,CSVEIFGTGKELFF
12,TRBV6-5,TRBJ1-1,NA,TGTGCCAGCGGTAGGGGCGGGGATGAAGCTTTCTTT,CASGRGGDEAFF
17,TRBV5-1,TRBJ2-1,NA,TGCGCCAGCAGCTTGTTCGAACAGCTATCGTCTGGATCTGAGCAGTTCTTC,CASSLFEQLSSGSEQFF